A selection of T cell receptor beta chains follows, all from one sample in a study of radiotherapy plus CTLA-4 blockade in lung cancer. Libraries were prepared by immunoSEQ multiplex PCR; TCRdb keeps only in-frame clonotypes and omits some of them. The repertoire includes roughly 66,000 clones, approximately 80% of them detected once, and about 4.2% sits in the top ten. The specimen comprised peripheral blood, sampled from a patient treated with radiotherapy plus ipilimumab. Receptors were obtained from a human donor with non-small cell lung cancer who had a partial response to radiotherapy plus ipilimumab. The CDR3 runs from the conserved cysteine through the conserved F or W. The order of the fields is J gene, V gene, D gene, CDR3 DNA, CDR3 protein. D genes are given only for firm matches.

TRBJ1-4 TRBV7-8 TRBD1 TGTGCCAGCAGCTTAGCATATCGGACAGGGGGGGAAAAACTGTTTTTT CASSLAYRTGGEKLFF
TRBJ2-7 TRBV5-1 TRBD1 TGCGCCAGCAGCCCGACAGGGGATTACGAGCAGTACTTC CASSPTGDYEQYF
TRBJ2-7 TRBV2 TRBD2 TGTGCCAGCGTGCGGGCGGGAGGTTTCTACGAGCAGTACTTC CASVRAGGFYEQYF
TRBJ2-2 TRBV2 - TGTGCCAGCAGACCCAACATTGTCCTGACCGGGGAGCTGTTTTTT CASRPNIVLTGELFF
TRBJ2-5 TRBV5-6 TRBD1 TGTGCCAGCAGCTTCCGGGGACAGGGGGGCCAAGAGACCCAGTACTTC CASSFRGQGGQETQYF
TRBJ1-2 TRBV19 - TGTGCCAGTACCAAGGGCGGACAAAGGCTGCGTGGCTACACCTTC CASTKGGQRLRGYTF
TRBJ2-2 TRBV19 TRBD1 TGTGCCAGTAGTATGGACAGGGTAGTGACCGGGGAGCTGTTTTTT CASSMDRVVTGELFF
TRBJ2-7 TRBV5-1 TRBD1 TGCGCCAGCAGCGTAGAGCCGGGACAGGGGATGTACGAGCAGTACTTC CASSVEPGQGMYEQYF
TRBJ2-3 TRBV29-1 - TGCAGCTACAGACCCGTCGGGGGAGATACGCAGTATTTT CSYRPVGGDTQYF
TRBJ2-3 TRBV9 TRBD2 TGTGCCAGCAGCGCCCCACCAAGCGGGAGTACAGATACGCAGTATTTT CASSAPPSGSTDTQYF
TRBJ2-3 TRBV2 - TGTGCCAGCAGTGAACTACCCGAAGCGGGCACGCAGTATTTT CASSELPEAGTQYF
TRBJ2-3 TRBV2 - TGTGCCAGCAGGGGGGGATCCGTAGATACGCAGTATTTT CASRGGSVDTQYF
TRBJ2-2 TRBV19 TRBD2 TGTGCCAGTAGTATAGGGAGGGCTAGCGGTTTTTCGAACACCGGGGAGCTGTTTTTT CASSIGRASGFSNTGELFF
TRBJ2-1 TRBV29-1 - TGCAGCGTTGACTACGGCGTCTCCTACAGTGAGCAGTTCTTC CSVDYGVSYSEQFF
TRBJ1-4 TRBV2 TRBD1 TGTGCCAGCAGTGAGGTTCAGGGGGCAGGAGAAAAACTGTTTTTT CASSEVQGAGEKLFF
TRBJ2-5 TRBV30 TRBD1 TGTGCCTGGAGCCCCGGGACAGGGCAAGAGACCCAGTACTTC CAWSPGTGQETQYF
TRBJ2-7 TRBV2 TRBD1 TGTGCCAGCACCTTAACGCGGGACAGGGGCCACGAGCAGTACTTC CASTLTRDRGHEQYF
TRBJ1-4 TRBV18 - TGTGCCAGCTCACCGCTAGCAACTAATGAAAAACTGTTTTTT CASSPLATNEKLFF
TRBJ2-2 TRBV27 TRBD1 TGTGCCAGCAGGTCACGGGACAGGGCGGACACCGGGGAGCTGTTTTTT CASRSRDRADTGELFF